The 25 T cell receptor beta chains listed next were all sequenced from one sample in a study of blood T cell repertoires in COVID-19. Data came from immunoSEQ multiplex PCR; TCRdb stores just in-frame clones and leaves some out. The sample consists of approximately 250,000 clones, 80% to 90% of them appearing once. Material: PBMCs or T cells enriched from blood (not recorded which). Receptors originate from a woman aged 30 to 39 who had recovered from COVID-19.

CDR3 amino acids: CASSYSGTSGMQFF. CDR3 in DNA: TGTGCCAGCAGTTACTCCGGGACTAGCGGGATGCAGTTCTTC. The chain links TRBV6-6 to TRBJ2-1; TRBD2 agrees at 13 bases. This CDR3 spans 14 amino acids. The J segment lost 12 bases and the V segment lost 0 bases, leaving 2 bases of the junction unmatched. Germline loops: CDR1 MNHNY, CDR2 SVGAGI (reference sequence).

V is TRBV6-6 and J is TRBJ1-6, with D unresolved. Trimming removed 2 bases from V and 10 bases from J, with 15 bases in between. Germline CDR1 MNHNY, CDR2 SVGAGI (reference sequence). This CDR3 comprises 15 residues. CDR3 sequence: CASSYPLGVDSPLHF. CDR3 bases: TGTGCCAGCAGTTACCCCCTCGGGGTTGACTCACCCCTCCACTTT.

The J gene is TRBJ1-1, the V gene TRBV28; D not resolved. The length of the CDR3 is 13 residues. CDR1 is MDHEN, CDR2 SYDVKM, per germline. V lost 6 bases and J 0 bases, leaving 8 bases between the germline ends. CDR3 nucleotide sequence: TGTGCCAGCAGGAACAGAGTGAACACTGAAGCTTTCTTT. The encoded protein is CASRNRVNTEAFF.

The chain is built from TRBV10-3 and TRBJ1-2, with TRBD1 matching 8 bases. The V and J ends lost 6 bases and 6 bases, in that order; junction bases with no gene match: 6. The V gene's germline CDR1 is ENHRY and CDR2 SYGVKD. The CDR3 runs to 13 residues. The CDR3 here is CAIRTGEVDGYTF. CDR3 nucleotides: TGTGCCATCAGGACAGGGGAGGTCGATGGCTACACCTTC.

V usage is TRBV7-2 and J usage is TRBJ2-7, with TRBD1 identical over 9 bases. This CDR3 is built from 13 residues. The V gene end was trimmed by 2 bases and the J gene end by 5 bases; junction bases not matched to a gene: 1. The germline gives CDR1 SGHTA, CDR2 FQGNSA. DNA for the CDR3: TGTGCCAGCAGCTTAACAGGGGGCGACGAGCAGTACTTC. Translating gives CASSLTGGDEQYF.

This clone was seen once. The chain joins TRBV5-1 to TRBJ2-1; 10 positions agree with TRBD2. CDR3 length: 16 residues. The V segment lost 0 bases and the J segment 10 bases; nucleotides outside the gene matches: 10. CDR1 is SGHRS and CDR2 is YFSETQ in the germline V gene. CDR3 sequence (DNA): TGCGCCAGCAGCTTGGAACTAGCGGGACCCTCGCACGAGCAGTTCTTC. The encoded protein is CASSLELAGPSHEQFF.

The chain uses TRBV29-1 and TRBJ1-2; no clear D gene. V gave up 0 bases and J gave up 4 bases, with 3 bases separating them. The CDR3 consists of 11 residues. Germline loops: CDR1 SQVTM, CDR2 ANQGSEA. The DNA of the CDR3 is TGCAGCGTTGAAGAGGCCTATGGCTACACCTTC. This gives the protein CSVEEAYGYTF. The full variable domain, its missing parts supplied by reference TRBV29-1 and TRBJ1-2, is SAVISQKPSRDICQRGTSLTIQCQVDSQVTMMFWYRQQPGQSLTLIATANQGSEATYESGFVIDKFPISRPNLTFSTLTVSNMSPEDSSIYLCSVEEAYGYTFGSGTRLTVV.

This chain uses TRBV29-1 with TRBJ1-2; possible D gene TRBD1, 6 bases. The V end lost 7 bases, the J end lost 3 bases, and 18 bases lay between the germline ends. The V gene's germline CDR1 is SQVTM and CDR2 ANQGSEA. This CDR3 is built from 14 residues. The CDR3 here is CSAQGTGKDYGYTF. In DNA form, the CDR3 reads TGCAGCGCCCAAGGAACAGGGAAAGACTATGGCTACACCTTC.

This chain uses TRBV28 with TRBJ2-7, with TRBD1 matching over 9 bases. V gave up 1 base and J gave up 3 bases; unmatched junction bases: 4. The CDR3 length is 15 residues. Germline CDR1 reads MDHEN; CDR2 reads SYDVKM. The CDR3 region is CASSLSDRGLYEQYF. DNA for the CDR3: TGTGCCAGCAGTTTATCGGACAGGGGCCTCTACGAGCAGTACTTC.

The chain combines TRBV28 with TRBJ1-2; possible D gene TRBD1, 5 bases. The V gene lost 8 bases and the J gene lost 2 bases, with 27 bases spanning the gap. Germline V gene data show CDR1 as MDHEN and CDR2 as SYDVKM. This CDR3 is built from 18 residues. Here the CDR3 reads CASGFYGVGGRENYGYTF. The DNA for the CDR3 is TGTGCCAGCGGCTTCTATGGGGTTGGGGGGAGGGAAAACTATGGCTACACCTTC.

The chain combines TRBV20-1 with TRBJ2-4; the match to TRBD2 covers 12 bases. V lost 3 bases to trimming and J lost 6 bases; unmatched junction nucleotides: 6. Germline CDR1 and CDR2: DFQATT and SNEGSKA (reference sequence). The CDR3 contains 15 residues. CDR3 nucleotide sequence: TGCAGTGCTAGTCCTAGCGGGAGGGCCGGAAACATTCAGTACTTC. The encoded protein is CSASPSGRAGNIQYF.

V and J are TRBV4-3 and TRBJ2-1; TRBD2 is a possible D gene (5 bases). Germline loops: CDR1 LGHNA, CDR2 YSLEER. This CDR3 comprises 17 residues. The V end was cut by 0 bases, the J end by 0 bases, with 12 bases between. CDR3 DNA: TGCGCCAGCAGCCAAGATGAGGACTCGTACTCCTACAATGAGCAGTTCTTC. Translated: CASSQDEDSYSYNEQFF.

The CDR3 region has the DNA TGTGCCAGTAGCGTATCTGGGACAATCCCCTCCTACGAGCAGTACTTC. As protein: CASSVSGTIPSYEQYF. This rearrangement joins TRBV19 to TRBJ2-7, with D tentatively TRBD1 (6 bases). Trimming left V 6 bases short and J 0 bases short, with 18 bases between. The CDR3 spans 16 residues. Looked up from germline, CDR1 is LNHDA and CDR2 is SQIVND (reference sequence).

The rearrangement joins TRBV24-1 to TRBJ2-2; D might be TRBD2 (6 bases). V was pared by 6 bases and J by 6 bases, with 16 bases between. The CDR3 is 15 residues long. In germline, CDR1 is KGHDR, CDR2 SFDVKD. The DNA for the CDR3 is TGTGCCACCAGTACGACTAGTGGGTGGTCCGGGGAGCTGTTTTTT. This translates into CATSTTSGWSGELFF.

The chain is built from TRBV4-3 and TRBJ2-5, with TRBD2 matching 9 bases. The length of the CDR3 is 17 residues. CDR1 and CDR2 from the germline V gene are LGHNA and YSLEER. The V segment lost 2 bases and the J segment 5 bases; nucleotides outside the gene matches: 12. DNA of the CDR3: TGCGCCAGCAGCCAACATCTTAGCGGGAGCCTGTTGGAGACCCAGTACTTC. Residues: CASSQHLSGSLLETQYF.

V gene TRBV7-8 combines with J gene TRBJ2-1; 9 positions match TRBD1. V lost 2 bases, J lost 4 bases, and 3 bases stayed unmatched. This CDR3 spans 15 amino acids. The V gene's germline CDR1 is SGHVS and CDR2 FQNEAQ. This chain's CDR3 is CASSLRTGAYNEQFF. Written as DNA, the CDR3 is TGTGCCAGCAGCTTAAGGACAGGGGCATACAATGAGCAGTTCTTC.

The chain uses TRBV28 and TRBJ1-2; D may be TRBD1 (6 bases). CDR1 and CDR2 from the germline V gene are MDHEN and SYDVKM. V dropped 7 bases and J dropped 3 bases, with 9 bases sitting between them. The CDR3 totals 12 residues. CDR3 sequence: CASITGHYGYTF. CDR3 bases: TGTGCCAGCATCACAGGGCACTATGGCTACACCTTC.

This rearrangement joins TRBV9 to TRBJ1-1; no definite D call. Germline CDR1 and CDR2: SGDLS and YYNGEE. Trimming took off 1 base at V and 1 base at J, with 5 bases between the two ends. The CDR3 loop spans 13 amino acids. Written as DNA, the CDR3 is TGTGCCAGCAGCGTAACACAGAACACTGAAGCTTTCTTT. Amino acids: CASSVTQNTEAFF.

V gene TRBV28 combines with J gene TRBJ1-1; D may be TRBD1 (5 bases). The V and J ends lost 6 bases and 0 bases respectively, with 20 bases between them. CDR3 length: 17 residues. CDR1 and CDR2 (germline): MDHEN, SYDVKM. CDR3 sequence reads: CASRKPNPTDMNTEAFF. CDR3 in DNA: TGTGCCAGCAGAAAACCGAATCCGACAGACATGAACACTGAAGCTTTCTTT.

The gene calls are TRBV3-1 (or the pseudogene TRBV3-2) and TRBJ1-2, with TRBD1 matching 7 bases. After removal of 2 bases from V and 11 bases from J, the junction contained 14 bases not matched to a gene. The V gene's germline CDR1 is LGHDT and CDR2 YNNKEL (reference sequence). This CDR3 is 15 amino acids long. Written as DNA, the CDR3 is TGTGCCAGCAGCCAAAAAGGGGGGATACAGGGGAAGTACACCTTC. Its translation is CASSQKGGIQGKYTF.

CDR3 DNA sequence: TGTGCCAGTAGTATGCGCGCCGGGACACAAGAGACCCAGTACTTC. Its protein is CASSMRAGTQETQYF. The V and J genes are TRBV19 and TRBJ2-5; D may be TRBD1 (6 bases). CDR3 length: 15 residues. V was pared by 3 bases and J by 2 bases, with 13 bases between. Germline V CDR1 and CDR2: LNHDA, SQIVND (reference sequence).

The J gene is TRBJ2-3, the V gene TRBV5-1, with a weak D call TRBD2 (5 bases). This CDR3 has 18 residues. From germline, CDR1 is SGHRS and CDR2 YFSETQ. Trimming removed 7 bases at V and 7 bases at J, with 31 bases between. DNA for the CDR3: TGCGCCAGCCGAAGTTCTATCCGGGGATACGGACCCTACCATACGCAGTATTTT. Amino acids: CASRSSIRGYGPYHTQYF.

To note about this clone: One end of the junction does not line up with germline, which may come from a read error. The J gene is TRBJ2-1, the V gene TRBV28, with 10 bases matching TRBD2. The CDR3 sequence is 15 residues long. The V gene's germline CDR1 is MDHEN and CDR2 SYDVKM. CDR3 sequence: CASRDSGRTYNKQFF. CDR3 bases: TGTGCCAGCAGGGATAGCGGGAGGACCTACAATAAGCAGTTCTTC.

The J gene is TRBJ2-1, the V gene TRBV6-4; D unclear. The germline V gene has CDR1 MRHNA and CDR2 SNTAGT. With 7 bases removed from V and 4 bases from J, the gap between germline ends came to 14 bases. The CDR3 is made up of 14 amino acids. The DNA of the CDR3 is TGTGCCAGCACCGCTTGCCGGAGTTACAATGAGCAGTTCTTC. It specifies CASTACRSYNEQFF.

This clone was seen only a few times. V and J are TRBV10-3 and TRBJ1-1; perhaps TRBD1 as D (6 bases). Germline CDR1 ENHRY, CDR2 SYGVKD. The CDR3 totals 16 residues. V was shortened by 5 bases and J by 0 bases, with 16 bases between the two germline ends. The CDR3 coding sequence is TGTGCCATCAGTACGACAGACGGACAGATGAACACTGAAGCTTTCTTT. Translating it yields CAISTTDGQMNTEAFF.